This T cell receptor (beta chain) was recorded in a study of blood T cell repertoires in COVID-19. Study summary: The analysed material was cDNA or gDNA that came from T cells, B-cell-depleted T cells, or PBMCs.

The table came from immunoSEQ multiplex PCR; TCRdb's copy has only in-frame clones and leaves some out. The table lists about 400,000 clones, approximately 87% of them singletons. Only one count was recorded for this clone. The receptor's source is a man between 40 and 49 years old in a cohort exposed to, infected with or recovered from COVID-19 (not recorded which). The sample consisted of PBMCs or T cells enriched from blood (not recorded which).

The CDR3 DNA follows: TGTGCCAGCAGCGAGGGCGGGGGCACTGAAGCTTTCTTT. This codes for CASSEGGGTEAFF. The gene calls are TRBV9 and TRBJ1-1, with TRBD1 as a possible D gene (5 bases). Germline V gene sequence: CDR1 SGDLS, CDR2 YYNGEE. The CDR3 sequence is 13 residues long. Trimming removed 3 bases from V and 4 bases from J, with 10 bases in between.